The 16 T cell receptor beta chains given below trace back to one sample, sequenced in a study of early T cells in non-severe SARS-CoV-2 infection. From the 5' RACE reads, TCRdb called clonotypes with MiXCR, one entry per CDR3 protein. The sample carries 60,000 to 90,000 distinct CDR3 sequences, roughly a sixth recorded once. Sequencing was performed on whole blood. The origin of the receptors is an adult who was a healthcare worker with PCR-confirmed SARS-CoV-2 infection or an uninfected control (not recorded which).

This clonotype turned up a few times. The chain uses TRBV3-1 and TRBJ2-7; D uncertain. V dropped 1 base and J dropped 2 bases, with 0 bases sitting between them. The CDR3 consists of 11 residues. The V gene's germline CDR1 is LGHDT and CDR2 YNNKEL (reference sequence). CDR3 residues: CASSQAYEQYF. CDR3 coding DNA: TGTGCCAGCAGCCAAGCCTACGAGCAGTACTTC.

This clonotype has just a few counts. As DNA, the CDR3 is TGTGCCAGCACGAGCTCCTACAATGAGCAGTTCTTC. This encodes CASTSSYNEQFF. This rearrangement joins TRBV6-2 or TRBV6-3 to TRBJ2-1; D ambiguous. The germline V gene has CDR1 MNHEY and CDR2 SVGEGT. This CDR3 has 12 amino acids. V gave up 7 bases and J gave up 0 bases, with 4 bases separating them.

This clonotype was seen only a few times. This rearrangement joins TRBV5-1 to TRBJ1-1; TRBD1 might be the D (6 bases). Trimming shortened V by 4 bases and J by 5 bases, and 15 bases separated the two germline ends. The germline V gene encodes CDR1 SGHRS and CDR2 YFSETQ. The CDR3 loop spans 14 amino acids. The CDR3 coding sequence is TGCGCCAGCAGCCAGGGGACCCTGGGGACTGAAGCTTTCTTT. Protein sequence: CASSQGTLGTEAFF.

The rearrangement joins TRBV7-9 to TRBJ1-1; D is undetermined. The CDR3 has 15 amino acids. Germline V gene lookup returns CDR1 SEHNR and CDR2 FQNEAQ (reference sequence). The V and J ends lost 5 bases and 4 bases respectively, with 17 bases between them. The CDR3 sequence is CASSTDRVSVTEAFF. As DNA, the CDR3 is TGTGCCAGCAGCACTGACCGGGTTAGCGTCACTGAAGCTTTCTTT.

As for this clonotype: The junction and the germline gene differ at one end; a read error may be behind it. This rearrangement joins TRBV29-1 to TRBJ1-5; 8 positions agree with TRBD1. The CDR3 covers 15 residues. The germline gives CDR1 SQVTM, CDR2 ANQGSEA. Here the CDR3 reads CSVVPGQGWSQAQHF. The CDR3 DNA is TGCAGCGTTGTCCCCGGACAGGGATGGAGTCAGGCCCAGCATTTT.

V is TRBV20-1 and J is TRBJ2-1, with TRBD2 matching 7 bases. This CDR3 spans 14 amino acids. CDR1 and CDR2 (germline): DFQATT, SNEGSKA (reference sequence). After removal of 2 bases from V and 4 bases from J, the junction contained 5 bases not matched to a gene. The CDR3 reads CSARLRGTYNEQFF. The CDR3 DNA sequence: TGCAGTGCTAGACTGCGGGGGACGTACAATGAGCAGTTCTTC.

The genes are TRBV10-3 and TRBJ2-1; 9 bases are a match to TRBD2. Per the germline V gene, CDR1 is ENHRY and CDR2 is SYGVKD. The junction had 15 bases not matched to a gene; V was cut back by 4 bases and J by 5 bases. The CDR3 is 18 residues long. In nucleotides, the CDR3 is TGTGCCATCAGTGTTCTACTAGCGGGCCCCCTCTTAGACAATGAGCAGTTCTTC. It encodes CAISVLLAGPLLDNEQFF.

This clonotype was seen only a few times. The gene calls are TRBV11-3 and TRBJ2-3; D gene ambiguous. The length of the CDR3 is 15 residues. The germline V gene has CDR1 SGHNT and CDR2 YENEEA. V was trimmed by 5 bases and J by 2 bases, leaving 14 bases between them. CDR3 amino acids: CASSPRGSNTDTQYF. The CDR3 DNA reads as TGTGCCAGCAGCCCTAGAGGTTCTAACACAGATACGCAGTATTTT.

This clonotype was seen a handful of times. This chain uses TRBV5-4 with TRBJ2-1, with D possibly being TRBD1 or TRBD2 (5 bases each). The CDR3 spans 14 residues. V was pared by 4 bases and J by 8 bases, with 16 bases between. Germline loops: CDR1 SGHNT, CDR2 YYREEE (reference sequence). This chain's CDR3 is CASSGDRRGDEQFF. The CDR3 DNA follows: TGTGCCAGCAGCGGGGACCGGCGAGGGGATGAGCAGTTCTTC.

The genes are TRBV7-2 and TRBJ1-4; no firm D call. Trimming took off 8 bases at V and 2 bases at J, with 9 bases between the two ends. CDR1 SGHTA and CDR2 FQGNSA come from the germline V gene. The CDR3 is 13 amino acids. The CDR3 nucleotides read TGTGCCAGCGGAAGGCCCACTAATGAAAAACTGTTTTTT. Translated: CASGRPTNEKLFF.

The chain employs TRBV10-3 and TRBJ2-3, with TRBD2 matching 12 bases. Trimming cost V 4 bases and J 4 bases; bases outside gene matches: 6. Germline V gene data show CDR1 as ENHRY and CDR2 as SYGVKD. This CDR3 has 16 amino acids. The CDR3 sequence: CAISGGLAGQSDTQYF. DNA for the CDR3: TGTGCCATCAGTGGGGGACTAGCGGGTCAATCAGATACGCAGTATTTT.

This clonotype came up many times. This chain links TRBV18 with TRBJ2-4, with 7 bases lining up with TRBD2. J was trimmed by 10 bases and V by 3 bases; bases with no gene match: 12. The CDR3 has 15 amino acids. Germline CDR1 is KGHSH and CDR2 is LQKENI. The CDR3 loop is CASSPGAGRSGIQYF. The CDR3 DNA reads TGTGCCAGCTCACCGGGAGCGGGGCGCTCCGGAATTCAGTACTTC.

This rearrangement joins TRBV3-1 to TRBJ2-1, with TRBD2 matching over 7 bases. The CDR3 extends over 14 amino acids. Germline assignment: CDR1 LGHDT and CDR2 YNNKEL (reference sequence). Trimming at V came to 0 bases and at J to 7 bases, leaving 3 bases not matched to a gene. CDR3 sequence: CASSQDVLANEQFF. Written as DNA, the CDR3 is TGTGCCAGCAGCCAAGATGTACTAGCGAATGAGCAGTTCTTC.

This clonotype was seen a few times. The V and J genes are TRBV7-9 and TRBJ2-1; 7 positions agree with TRBD2. With 5 bases clipped from V and 0 bases from J, the junction kept 10 bases outside the gene matches. Germline V gene sequence: CDR1 SEHNR, CDR2 FQNEAQ (reference sequence). This CDR3 has 17 amino acids. CDR3 DNA: TGTGCCAGCAGCCCCAAATGGCTAGCGGACTCCTACAATGAGCAGTTCTTC. This codes for CASSPKWLADSYNEQFF.

This clonotype showed up just a few times. The gene calls are TRBV30 and TRBJ2-7; D not certain. Germline lookup yields CDR1 GTSNPN and CDR2 SVGIG (reference sequence). Trimming took 3 bases from V and 1 from J, leaving 4 bases between them. This CDR3 has 11 amino acids. This chain's CDR3 is CAWRGSYEQYF. In DNA form, the CDR3 reads TGTGCCTGGAGGGGTTCCTACGAGCAGTACTTC.

CDR3 loop: CSAEGGGAKNIQYF. The CDR3 DNA sequence: TGCAGCGCCGAAGGAGGGGGGGCCAAAAACATTCAGTACTTC. The J gene is TRBJ2-4, the V gene TRBV29-1, with D perhaps assigned TRBD1 or TRBD2 (6 bases each). Trimming stripped 7 bases from V and 1 base from J, with 14 bases between. Germline V lookup: CDR1 SQVTM, CDR2 ANQGSEA. CDR3 length: 14 amino acids.